The 17 T cell receptor beta chains below were found in one sample sequenced in a study of T cell responses to AZD1222 COVID-19 vaccine. Some clones are missing from TCRdb's copy, which holds only in-frame ones; the method was immunoSEQ multiplex PCR. The sample lists fewer than 100,000 clones, almost 90% seen once, with 16% in the top ten. Sequences were derived from peripheral blood, sampled 28 days after the second AZD1222 dose. Receptor source: an adult who received the AZD1222 COVID-19 vaccine.

The V call is TRBV18, the J call TRBJ1-6; possible D gene TRBD1, 5 bases. The V end was cut by 0 bases, the J end by 9 bases, with 9 bases between. This CDR3 is 14 amino acids long. CDR1 KGHSH and CDR2 LQKENI come from the germline V gene. For the CDR3, the DNA is TGTGCCAGCTCACCACCCGACAGTATTTCACCCCTCCACTTT. As protein: CASSPPDSISPLHF.

The chain is built from TRBV30 and TRBJ2-7; tentatively, D is TRBD2 (6 bases). V was clipped by 5 bases and J by 4 bases, with 15 bases between them. Per germline, CDR1 GTSNPN and CDR2 SVGIG (reference sequence). The CDR3 consists of 13 residues. The CDR3 coding sequence is TGTGCCTGGGCACGGGACTCGCAATACGAGCAGTACTTC. The encoded protein is CAWARDSQYEQYF.

V and J are TRBV9 and TRBJ1-1, with 8 bases matching TRBD1. The ends lost 0 bases at V and 1 base at J; junction bases unmatched: 8. Germline V gene sequence: CDR1 SGDLS, CDR2 YYNGEE. The CDR3 spans 17 residues. CDR3 sequence (DNA): TGTGCCAGCAGCGTAGGGGAAGACAGGGGTCAGAACACTGAAGCTTTCTTT. Translating gives CASSVGEDRGQNTEAFF. Full variable domain (rest looked up from reference TRBV9 and TRBJ1-1): DSGVTQTPKHLITATGQRVTLRCSPRSGDLSVYWYQQSLDQGLQFLIQYYNGEERAKGNILERFSAQQFPDLHSELNLSSLELGDSALYFCASSVGEDRGQNTEAFFGQGTRLTVV.

Only one count was recorded for this clone. The V and J genes are TRBV27 and TRBJ1-6; 7 nucleotides align to TRBD1. This CDR3 region has 17 residues. The germline gives CDR1 MNHEY, CDR2 SMNVEV (reference sequence). V lost 2 bases, J lost 2 bases, and 6 bases stayed unmatched. CDR3 in amino acids: CASSLLQGITYNSPLHF. The CDR3 DNA reads TGTGCCAGCAGTTTACTACAGGGGATCACCTATAATTCACCCCTCCACTTT.

This chain connects TRBV10-2 to TRBJ2-7, with D possibly being TRBD1 (6 bases). The CDR3 length is 15 residues. Germline V gene lookup returns CDR1 WSHSY and CDR2 SAAADI. Trimming stripped 4 bases from V and 2 bases from J, with 15 bases between. In nucleotides, the CDR3 is TGCGCCAGCAGTGCACCGACAGGTGAAACCTACGAGCAGTACTTC. Protein: CASSAPTGETYEQYF.

The J gene is TRBJ1-5, the V gene TRBV4-1; the D is unclear. The germline V and J ends were trimmed by 1 base and 0 bases, with 16 bases remaining between them. CDR1 MGHRA and CDR2 YSYEKL come from the germline V gene. This CDR3 is 18 amino acids long. CDR3 bases: TGCGCCAGCAGCCAAGGGAATCGGCAGTTCATTAGCAATCAGCCCCAGCATTTT. It yields the protein CASSQGNRQFISNQPQHF.

In its sample, this clone was seen a few times. The chain recombines TRBV3-1 (or the pseudogene TRBV3-2) with TRBJ1-5; D perhaps matches TRBD1 (5 bases). Trimming took 2 bases from V and 7 from J, leaving 9 bases between them. There are 13 residues in the CDR3. The germline V gene encodes CDR1 LGHDT and CDR2 YNNKEL (reference sequence). The CDR3 region is CASSQSGLQPQHF. CDR3 in DNA: TGTGCCAGCAGCCAATCGGGACTCCAGCCCCAGCATTTT.

Only a few counts were recorded for this clone. This chain uses TRBV14 with TRBJ1-1; weak D call: TRBD1 (6 bases). The CDR3 covers 15 residues. Germline CDR1 and CDR2: SGHDN and FVKESK. Trimming removed 0 bases from V and 5 bases from J, with 13 bases in between. CDR3 amino acids: CASSQDWGGRTEAFF. In nucleotides, the CDR3 is TGTGCCAGCAGCCAAGATTGGGGGGGGCGTACTGAAGCTTTCTTT. Full variable domain (missing parts from reference TRBV14 and TRBJ1-1): EAGVTQFPSHSVIEKGQTVTLRCDPISGHDNLYWYRRVMGKEIKFLLHFVKESKQDESGMPNNRFLAERTGGTYSTLKVQPAELEDSGVYFCASSQDWGGRTEAFFGQGTRLTVV.

This chain links TRBV9 with TRBJ1-1; D gene uncertain. Germline V gives CDR1 SGDLS, CDR2 YYNGEE. V was trimmed by 0 bases and J by 1 base, leaving 7 bases between them. CDR3 length: 14 amino acids. This CDR3 reads CASSVGAGNTEAFF. The DNA for the CDR3 is TGTGCCAGCAGCGTAGGAGCAGGGAACACTGAAGCTTTCTTT.

The V gene is TRBV5-4, the J gene TRBJ1-2, with D possibly being TRBD1 (5 bases). The V end was cut by 1 base, the J end by 2 bases, with 12 bases between. Germline assignment: CDR1 SGHNT and CDR2 YYREEE (reference sequence). There are 15 residues in the CDR3. CDR3 nucleotides: TGTGCCAGCAGCTTGAGCCAGGGTGGGAACTATGGCTACACCTTC. It codes for CASSLSQGGNYGYTF.

The chain has TRBV19 and TRBJ2-5; tentative D call: TRBD2 (5 bases). Germline V gives CDR1 LNHDA, CDR2 SQIVND (reference sequence). The germline V and J ends were trimmed by 5 bases and 5 bases, with 9 bases remaining between them. The CDR3 is 12 residues long. CDR3 coding DNA: TGTGCCAGTAGTGTCGGCGGGGAGACCCAGTACTTC. Its protein is CASSVGGETQYF.

This sequence joins TRBV18 and TRBJ1-2; weak D call: TRBD1 (6 bases). Germline V CDR1 and CDR2: KGHSH, LQKENI. Deletions cut 3 bases from V and 3 bases from J, with 17 bases between. This CDR3 comprises 16 residues. The CDR3 here is CASSPFGQTQDYGYTF. The CDR3 bases are TGTGCCAGCTCACCGTTCGGACAGACACAAGACTATGGCTACACCTTC.

V gene TRBV6-2 or TRBV6-3 combines with J gene TRBJ1-1; no clear D gene. Germline CDR1 MNHEY, CDR2 SVGEGT. Trimming cost V 5 bases and J 11 bases, with 15 bases left between them. The CDR3 totals 12 residues. CDR3 loop: CASSPLTWAAFF. CDR3 nucleotide sequence: TGTGCCAGCAGTCCCCTTACTTGGGCTGCTTTCTTT.

The chain joins TRBV6-6 to TRBJ2-3; no reliable D call. Germline assignment: CDR1 MNHNY and CDR2 SVGAGI (reference sequence). The CDR3 covers 15 residues. V was shortened by 4 bases and J by 3 bases, with 14 bases between the two germline ends. CDR3 region: CASSSHGPLTDTQYF. The CDR3 bases are TGTGCCAGCAGTTCGCACGGGCCCCTGACAGATACGCAGTATTTT.

The chain employs TRBV7-9 and TRBJ1-6, with D perhaps matching TRBD1 (6 bases). V lost 3 bases to trimming and J lost 8 bases, with 17 bases between them. The CDR3 runs to 16 residues. Germline V CDR1 and CDR2: SEHNR, FQNEAQ (reference sequence). CDR3 sequence reads: CASSFSVGGVDSPLHF. The CDR3, as DNA: TGTGCCAGCAGCTTTTCCGTGGGGGGCGTTGATTCACCCCTCCACTTT.

The chain uses TRBV18 and TRBJ2-2, with TRBD1 matching over 7 bases. CDR3 length: 15 amino acids. CDR1 is KGHSH and CDR2 is LQKENI in the germline V gene. V gave up 6 bases and J gave up 2 bases; unmatched junction bases: 6. The CDR3 loop reads CASSERQGNTGELFF. Here the CDR3 DNA reads TGTGCCAGCTCGGAAAGACAGGGTAACACCGGGGAGCTGTTTTTT.

The V gene is TRBV11-2, the J gene TRBJ2-3, with D possibly being TRBD2 (7 bases). CDR3 length equals 16 residues. Germline assignment: CDR1 SGHAT and CDR2 FQNNGV. The ends were cut back, 3 bases at V and 4 bases at J, with 17 bases in the middle. CDR3 protein: CASSFGGGVGADTQYF. The DNA of the CDR3 is TGTGCCAGCAGCTTCGGAGGGGGGGTTGGGGCAGATACGCAGTATTTT. Full variable domain (remainder filled in from reference TRBV11-2 and TRBJ2-3): EAGVAQSPRYKIIEKRQSVAFWCNPISGHATLYWYQQILGQGPKLLIQFQNNGVVDDSQLPKDRFSAERLKGVDSTLKIQPAKLEDSAVYLCASSFGGGVGADTQYFGPGTRLTVL.